This TCR beta chain appears in the sequencing data of a study of blood T cell repertoires in COVID-19. As processed by the authors: The authors estimated nucleated cell counts from reference gene primer amplification. TCRdb's copy holds only in-frame clones and misses some; the assay was immunoSEQ multiplex PCR. V, J and clone size are taken as reported in that table, and D and trimming were inferred from the DNA itself. The sample includes about 61,000 clones, roughly nine tenths of them seen just once. The V gene's germline CDR1 is LGHNT and CDR2 FRNRAP. The CDR3 is 15 residues long. With 5 bases clipped from V and 3 bases from J, the junction kept 7 bases outside the gene matches.

The TCR sequence derives from an elderly man in a cohort sampled during active COVID-19. Sequenced material: peripheral blood. The rearrangement joins TRBV12-5 to TRBJ2-1, with TRBD2 identical over 7 bases. The CDR3 reads CASGPLLAVYNEQFF. The CDR3, as DNA: TGTGCTAGTGGTCCCCTGCTAGCGGTCTACAATGAGCAGTTCTTC.